These 2 T cell receptor beta chains share one sample of origin, sequenced in a study of PD-L1 blockade in urothelial cancer. The protocol was immunoSEQ multiplex PCR, while the TCRdb copy is restricted to in-frame clones and leaves out a portion. The table has 130,000 or so clones, 84% seen once; the top ten hold about 2.9%. The time point is: pretreatment peripheral blood. The specimen comprised PBMCs, sampled around atezolizumab (anti-PD-L1) treatment. These TCRs come from a man aged 45-65 years with urothelial cancer.

The V and J genes are TRBV2 and TRBJ2-5, with no clear D. With 6 bases removed from V and 3 bases from J, the gap between germline ends came to 8 bases. Looked up from germline, CDR1 is SNHLY and CDR2 is FYNNEI. The CDR3 has 12 amino acids. In nucleotides, the CDR3 is TGTGCCAGCAGGCGGATAGAAGAGACCCAGTACTTC. Protein: CASRRIEETQYF.

V and J are TRBV27 and TRBJ1-2; D is undetermined. Trimming stripped 4 bases from V and 5 bases from J, with 17 bases between. From germline, CDR1 is MNHEY and CDR2 SMNVEV (reference sequence). This CDR3 spans 15 amino acids. In DNA form, the CDR3 reads TGTGCCAGCAGTTCCCCCACGGCGGGAGAATATGGCTACACCTTC. Translated, it gives CASSSPTAGEYGYTF.